The rows below give T cell receptor beta chains drawn from one sample of a study of blood T cell repertoires in COVID-19. The table came from immunoSEQ multiplex PCR; TCRdb's copy has only in-frame clones and leaves some out. In the table there are tens of thousands of clones, around 89% of which are singletons. Sequenced sample: peripheral blood. The receptors shown here come from a man between 65 and 85 years old with active or convalescent COVID-19. Both conserved end residues are part of each CDR3. Fields, in order: clone size, J gene, D gene, V gene, CDR3 protein, CDR3 DNA. The D gene is left open where the match is weak. Size values are once, few and many counts, or a class for expanded clones, and some rows have none.

. TRBJ1-1 . TRBV9 CASSIDRDTEAFF TGTGCCAGCAGCATAGACAGAGACACTGAAGCTTTCTTT
. TRBJ2-1 TRBD2 TRBV27 CGVGTSGRYSSYNEQFF TGTGGTGTCGGGACTAGCGGGAGGTATTCATCGTACAATGAGCAGTTCTTC
few TRBJ1-1 TRBD1 TRBV5-1 CASSEQGPENTEAFF TGCGCCAGCAGCGAACAGGGGCCTGAGAACACTGAAGCTTTCTTT
. TRBJ2-7 TRBD2 TRBV4-2 CASSLRTSGGYEQYF TGTGCCAGCAGCCTCCGGACTAGCGGGGGCTACGAGCAGTACTTC
. TRBJ1-2 . TRBV6-5 CASSSSPQQRYGYTF TGTGCCAGCAGTTCCTCTCCACAACAACGCTATGGCTACACCTTC
. TRBJ1-5 TRBD1 TRBV6-6 CATMGAGGVGQPQHF TGTGCCACTATGGGGGCAGGGGGCGTCGGTCAGCCCCAGCATTTT
. TRBJ2-5 . TRBV5-1 CASSAQETQYF TGCGCCAGCAGTGCGCAAGAGACCCAGTACTTC
. TRBJ1-3 TRBD1 TRBV9 CASSVGQGVGNTIYF TGTGCCAGCAGCGTTGGACAGGGGGTCGGAAACACCATATATTTT
. TRBJ2-7 TRBD1 TRBV2 CASRGDRLREQYF TGTGCCAGCAGGGGGGACAGGCTGAGGGAGCAGTACTTC
. TRBJ2-1 TRBD2 TRBV2 CASTSGRYNEQFF TGTGCCAGTACTAGCGGAAGATACAATGAGCAGTTCTTC
. TRBJ1-5 . TRBV2 CASSEARRQPQHF TGTGCCAGCAGTGAAGCGCGGCGTCAGCCCCAGCATTTT
. TRBJ1-2 TRBD1 TRBV6-5 CASRTGQAAEGYTF TGTGCCAGCAGGACGGGACAGGCGGCGGAAGGCTACACCTTC
. TRBJ2-3 . TRBV5-4 CASSPPGTDTQYF TGTGCCAGCAGCCCGCCGGGCACAGATACGCAGTATTTT
. TRBJ1-2 TRBD1 TRBV6-5 CASSTQTGNGYTF TGTGCCAGCAGCACCCAGACAGGGAACGGCTACACCTTC
. TRBJ2-5 TRBD1 TRBV4-3 CASSQDWIRGQSQETQYF TGCGCCAGCAGCCAAGATTGGATCCGGGGACAGTCCCAAGAGACCCAGTACTTC
once TRBJ2-3 TRBD2 TRBV2 CASSEREGGDTQYF TGTGCCAGCAGTGAGCGGGAGGGAGGAGATACGCAGTATTTT
once TRBJ2-2 . TRBV27 CASSPRGTNTGELFF TGTGCCAGCAGTCCGAGAGGGACGAACACCGGGGAGCTGTTTTTT
. TRBJ2-7 TRBD2 TRBV29-1 CSVKGVPGLAEVFSYEQYF TGCAGCGTGAAGGGGGTACCGGGACTAGCGGAAGTTTTTTCCTACGAGCAGTACTTC
. TRBJ1-1 . TRBV5-1 CASSPLTQIQNTEAFF TGCGCCAGCAGTCCCCTCACACAGATTCAGAACACTGAAGCTTTCTTT
few TRBJ2-7 . TRBV6-5 CASSPTWASSYEQYF TGTGCCAGCAGCCCGACGTGGGCAAGTTCCTACGAGCAGTACTTC
. TRBJ2-7 . TRBV7-2 CASSLVAAYEQYF TGTGCCAGCAGCTTAGTAGCTGCCTACGAGCAGTACTTC
few TRBJ2-5 . TRBV6-6 CASSLNPPVVVGETQYF TGTGCCAGCAGTCTAAACCCCCCCGTAGTGGTCGGGGAGACCCAGTACTTC
. TRBJ1-2 . TRBV6-5 CASRLGVNYGYTF TGTGCCAGCAGGTTAGGAGTTAACTATGGCTACACCTTC
. TRBJ2-1 TRBD2 TRBV10-1 CASSGTSGSCSSYNEQFF TGCGCCAGCAGCGGGACTAGCGGGAGCTGCTCTTCCTACAATGAGCAGTTCTTC
. TRBJ1-3 . TRBV24-1 CATSVLSQTDSPSGNTIYF TGTGCCACCAGTGTCCTTTCGCAGACAGACTCACCCTCTGGAAACACCATATATTTT
. TRBJ1-1 . TRBV5-1 CASSLGGDTEAFF TGCGCCAGCAGCTTAGGAGGGGACACTGAAGCTTTCTTT
. TRBJ1-2 . TRBV19 CASSIGSGPNYGYTF TGTGCCAGTAGTATTGGGAGTGGGCCGAACTATGGCTACACCTTC
. TRBJ1-1 TRBD1 TRBV5-1 CASSFGTANTEAFF TGCGCCAGCAGCTTCGGGACAGCCAACACTGAAGCTTTCTTT
. TRBJ1-2 . TRBV30 CAWRGLDSNYGYTF TGTGCCTGGAGGGGGTTGGACTCGAACTATGGCTACACCTTC